The entry that follows covers one T cell receptor beta chain sequence. This CDR3 has 12 residues. Germline V gene lookup returns CDR1 LNHDA and CDR2 SQIVND (reference sequence). V dropped 7 bases and J dropped 5; count of bases not matched to a gene: 4. In the original analysis: Reference gene primers were amplified, and this amplification served to estimate nucleated cell counts. Produced via immunoSEQ multiplex PCR; TCRdb's table is partial and in-frame only. The DNA gave D and trimming, while V, J and clone size come from that table. The repertoire has about 12,000 clones, more than 65% of them found once; the top ten carry roughly a tenth. This specimen belongs to a study of blood T cell repertoires in COVID-19. Across the whole study: Samples of COVID-19 (acute and convalescent) were obtained from the United States, Italy and Spain. PBMCs, B-cell-depleted T cells, or T cells provided the cDNA or gDNA that made up the material.

The Seattle patients joined while their infection was active and were tracked longitudinally afterward. This clonotype was obtained from a man aged 60 to 69 with COVID-19, enrolled during active disease. The J gene is TRBJ2-5, the V gene TRBV19, with TRBD1 identical over 7 bases. Sample: peripheral blood. This chain's CDR3 is CASNDREETQYF. CDR3 in DNA: TGTGCCAGTAACGACAGGGAGGAGACCCAGTACTTC.